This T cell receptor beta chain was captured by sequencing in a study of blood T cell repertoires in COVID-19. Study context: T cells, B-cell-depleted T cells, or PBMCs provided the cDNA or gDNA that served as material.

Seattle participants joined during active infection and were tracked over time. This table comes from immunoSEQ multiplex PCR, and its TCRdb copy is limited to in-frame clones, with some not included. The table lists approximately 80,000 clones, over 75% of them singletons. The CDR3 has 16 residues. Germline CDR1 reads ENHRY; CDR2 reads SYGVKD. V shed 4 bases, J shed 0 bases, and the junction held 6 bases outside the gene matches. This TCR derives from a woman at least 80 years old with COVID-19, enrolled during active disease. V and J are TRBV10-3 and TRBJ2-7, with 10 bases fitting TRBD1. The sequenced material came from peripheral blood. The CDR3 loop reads CAISVMGQGISYEQYF. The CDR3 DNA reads TGTGCCATCAGTGTCATGGGACAGGGGATCTCCTACGAGCAGTACTTC.